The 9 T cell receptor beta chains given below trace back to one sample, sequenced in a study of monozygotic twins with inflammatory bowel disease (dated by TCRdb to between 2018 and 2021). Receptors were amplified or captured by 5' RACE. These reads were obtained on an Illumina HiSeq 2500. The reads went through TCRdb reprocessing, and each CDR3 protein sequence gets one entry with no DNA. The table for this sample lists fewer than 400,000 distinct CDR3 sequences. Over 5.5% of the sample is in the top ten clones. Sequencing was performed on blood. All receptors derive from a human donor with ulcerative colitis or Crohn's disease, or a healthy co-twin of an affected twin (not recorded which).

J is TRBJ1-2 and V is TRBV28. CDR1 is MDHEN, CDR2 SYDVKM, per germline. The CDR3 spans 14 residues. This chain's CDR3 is CASSGQSTNYGYTF.

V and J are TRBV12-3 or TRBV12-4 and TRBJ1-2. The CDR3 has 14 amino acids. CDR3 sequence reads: CASSLGTSNYGYTF.

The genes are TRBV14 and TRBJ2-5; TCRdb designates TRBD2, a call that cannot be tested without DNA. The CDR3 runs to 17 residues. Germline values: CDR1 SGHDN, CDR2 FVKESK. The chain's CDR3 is CASSQIAGVSSGETQYF.

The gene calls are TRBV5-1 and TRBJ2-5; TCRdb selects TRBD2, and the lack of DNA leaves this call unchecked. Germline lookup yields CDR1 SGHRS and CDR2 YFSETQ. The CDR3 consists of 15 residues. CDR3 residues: CASSLGLAAQETQYF.

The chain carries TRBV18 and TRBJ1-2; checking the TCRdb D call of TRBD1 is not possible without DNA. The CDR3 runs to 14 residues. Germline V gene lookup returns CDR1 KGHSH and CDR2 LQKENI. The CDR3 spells CASSPSDRNYGYTF.

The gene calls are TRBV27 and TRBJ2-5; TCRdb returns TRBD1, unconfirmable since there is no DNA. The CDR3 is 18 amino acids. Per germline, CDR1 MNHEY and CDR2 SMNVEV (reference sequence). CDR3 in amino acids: CASSSRNSGTARQETQYF.

CDR3 protein: CASSLVWGEAFF. V and J are TRBV5-6 and TRBJ1-1; the D gene TCRdb calls, TRBD1, cannot be checked with no DNA. Germline V CDR1 and CDR2: SGHDT, YYEEEE. The CDR3 has 12 amino acids.

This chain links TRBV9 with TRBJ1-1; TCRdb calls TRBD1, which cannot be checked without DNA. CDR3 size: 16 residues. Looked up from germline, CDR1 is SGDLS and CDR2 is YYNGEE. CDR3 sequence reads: CASSVAPPGVESEAFF.

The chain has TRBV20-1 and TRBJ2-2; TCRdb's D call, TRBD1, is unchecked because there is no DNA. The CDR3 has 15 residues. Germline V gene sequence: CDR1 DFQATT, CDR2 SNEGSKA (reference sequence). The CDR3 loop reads CSARGPGQSTGELFF.